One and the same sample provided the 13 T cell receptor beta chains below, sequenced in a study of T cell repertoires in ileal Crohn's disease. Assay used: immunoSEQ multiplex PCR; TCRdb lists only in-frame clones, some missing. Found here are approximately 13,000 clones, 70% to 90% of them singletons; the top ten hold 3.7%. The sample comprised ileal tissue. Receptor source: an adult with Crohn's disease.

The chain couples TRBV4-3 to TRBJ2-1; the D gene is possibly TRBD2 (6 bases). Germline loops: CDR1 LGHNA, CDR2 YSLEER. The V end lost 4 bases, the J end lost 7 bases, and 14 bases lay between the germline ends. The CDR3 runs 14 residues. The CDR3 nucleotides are TGCGCCAGCAGCCGCCGTCGGGCGGGGAATGAGCAGTTCTTC. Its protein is CASSRRRAGNEQFF.

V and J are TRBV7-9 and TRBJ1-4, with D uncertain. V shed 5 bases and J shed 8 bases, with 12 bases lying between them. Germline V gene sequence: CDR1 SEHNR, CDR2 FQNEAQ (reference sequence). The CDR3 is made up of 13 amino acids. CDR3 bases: TGTGCCAGCAGCCTAGGTACGGGAGAAAAACTGTTTTTT. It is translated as CASSLGTGEKLFF.

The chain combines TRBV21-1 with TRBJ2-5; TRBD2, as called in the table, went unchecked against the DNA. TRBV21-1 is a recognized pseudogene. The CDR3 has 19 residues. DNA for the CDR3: TGTGCCAGCAGCAAACTCCCGACTTGGGGCGGGAGGGTTCAAGAGACCCAGTACTTC. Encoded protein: CASSKLPTWGGRVQETQYF.

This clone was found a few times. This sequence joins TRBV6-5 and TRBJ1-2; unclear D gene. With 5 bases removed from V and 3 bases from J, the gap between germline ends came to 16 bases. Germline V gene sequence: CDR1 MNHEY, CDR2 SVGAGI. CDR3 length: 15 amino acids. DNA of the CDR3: TGTGCCAGCAGTCAACTGGCCGAGGAGGACTATGGCTACACCTTC. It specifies CASSQLAEEDYGYTF.

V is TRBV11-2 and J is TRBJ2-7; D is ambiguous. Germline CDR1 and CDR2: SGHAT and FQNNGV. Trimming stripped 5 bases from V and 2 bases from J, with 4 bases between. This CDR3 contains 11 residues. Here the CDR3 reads CASSEAYEQYF. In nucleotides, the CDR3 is TGTGCCAGCAGCGAGGCCTACGAGCAGTACTTC.

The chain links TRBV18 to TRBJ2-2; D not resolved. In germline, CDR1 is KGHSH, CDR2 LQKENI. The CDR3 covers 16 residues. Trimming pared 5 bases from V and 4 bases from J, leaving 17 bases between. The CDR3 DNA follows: TGTGCCAGCTCATCTAATCCTTTCACGGGCACCGGGGAGCTGTTTTTT. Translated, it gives CASSSNPFTGTGELFF.

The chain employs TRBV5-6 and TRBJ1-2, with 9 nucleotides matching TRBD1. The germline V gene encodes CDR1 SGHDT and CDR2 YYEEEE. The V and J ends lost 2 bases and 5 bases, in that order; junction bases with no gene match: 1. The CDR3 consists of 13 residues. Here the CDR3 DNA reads TGTGCCAGCAGCTTACAGGGGGCATATGGCTACACCTTC. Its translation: CASSLQGAYGYTF.

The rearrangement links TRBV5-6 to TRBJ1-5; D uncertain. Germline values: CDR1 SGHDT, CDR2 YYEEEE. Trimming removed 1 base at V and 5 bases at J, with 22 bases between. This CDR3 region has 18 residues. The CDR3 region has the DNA TGTGCCAGCAGCTTGACGAGGAATAATGAGCCAGCGGATCAGCCCCAGCATTTT. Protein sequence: CASSLTRNNEPADQPQHF.

CDR3 nucleotides: TGCGCCAGCAGCTGGAGTCCTAGCTCCTACGAGCAGTACTTC. This encodes CASSWSPSSYEQYF. The V call is TRBV5-1, the J call TRBJ2-7; D is uncertain. CDR1 SGHRS and CDR2 YFSETQ come from the germline V gene. V was shortened by 3 bases and J by 0 bases, with 10 bases between the two germline ends. The CDR3 consists of 14 residues.

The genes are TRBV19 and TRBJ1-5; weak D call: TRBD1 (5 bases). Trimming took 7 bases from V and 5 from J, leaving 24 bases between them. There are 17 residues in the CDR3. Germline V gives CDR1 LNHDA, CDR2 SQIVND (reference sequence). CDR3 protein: CASTPEAPWQGDQPQHF. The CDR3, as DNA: TGTGCCAGTACCCCCGAGGCCCCATGGCAAGGGGATCAGCCCCAGCATTTT.

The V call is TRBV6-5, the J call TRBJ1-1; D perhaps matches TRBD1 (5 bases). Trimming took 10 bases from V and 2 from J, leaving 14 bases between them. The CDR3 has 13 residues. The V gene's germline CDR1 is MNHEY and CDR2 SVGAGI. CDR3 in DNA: TGTGCCACCTTGCGGGGCCTAAACACTGAAGCTTTCTTT. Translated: CATLRGLNTEAFF.

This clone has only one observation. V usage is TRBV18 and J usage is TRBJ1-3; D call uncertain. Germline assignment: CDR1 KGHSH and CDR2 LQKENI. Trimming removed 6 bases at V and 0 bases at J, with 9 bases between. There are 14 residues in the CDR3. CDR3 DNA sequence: TGTGCCAGCTCTTACGGGAGCTCTGGAAACACCATATATTTT. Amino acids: CASSYGSSGNTIYF.

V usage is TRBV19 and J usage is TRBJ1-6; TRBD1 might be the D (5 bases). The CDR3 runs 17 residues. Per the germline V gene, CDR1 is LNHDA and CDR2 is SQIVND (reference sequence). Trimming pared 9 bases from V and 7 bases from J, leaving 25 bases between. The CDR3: CASLRSSGDFRNSPLHF. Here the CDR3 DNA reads TGTGCCAGCCTGAGGTCGTCGGGGGACTTCAGGAATTCACCCCTCCACTTT.